Reported below is one TCR beta chain. Its target is unknown. This sample was included in a study of shared clonotypes between healthy human individuals. Background on the study: Three CD4 naive, three CD4 memory, two CD8 naive and one CD8 memory plate were used per donor. Study observations and caveats: Genetic and exposure-history diversity was limited by the few donors.

Losses at the gene ends were 6 bases for V and 2 bases for J; bases not matched to a gene: 1. CDR1 and CDR2 (germline): ENHRY, SYGVKD. This CDR3 has 13 residues. Every donor was a Caucasian adult from Nashville, Tennessee. Measured with immunoSEQ multiplex PCR; TCRdb has only the in-frame clones, and not every one. The sample records under 2.5 million clones, less than 95% being singletons. Sequencing was performed on naive CD4+ T cells from PBMCs. Subset in this sample: CD45RA+ positively selected. The clonotype comes from a man younger than 35 in good health. Some clones in this sample may be carry-over from other donors' samples. This sequence joins TRBV10-3 and TRBJ2-1; 7 nucleotides match TRBD1. In DNA form, the CDR3 reads TGTGCCATCAGCGGACAGGCCTACAATGAGCAGTTCTTC. Translating gives CAISGQAYNEQFF.